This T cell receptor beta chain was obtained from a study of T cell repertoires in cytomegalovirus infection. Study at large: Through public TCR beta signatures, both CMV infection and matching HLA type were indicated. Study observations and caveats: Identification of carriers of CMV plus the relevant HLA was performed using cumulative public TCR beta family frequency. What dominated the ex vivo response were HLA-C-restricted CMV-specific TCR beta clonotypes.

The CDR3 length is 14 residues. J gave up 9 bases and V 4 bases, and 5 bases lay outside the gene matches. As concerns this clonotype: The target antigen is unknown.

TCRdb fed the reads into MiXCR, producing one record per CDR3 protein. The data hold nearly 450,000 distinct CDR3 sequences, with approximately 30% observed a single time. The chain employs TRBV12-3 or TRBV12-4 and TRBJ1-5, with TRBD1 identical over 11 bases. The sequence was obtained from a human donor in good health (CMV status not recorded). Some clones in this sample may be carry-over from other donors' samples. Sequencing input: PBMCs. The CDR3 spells CASSSGQGAMPQHF. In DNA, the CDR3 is TGTGCCAGCAGTTCCGGACAGGGGGCGATGCCCCAGCATTTT.